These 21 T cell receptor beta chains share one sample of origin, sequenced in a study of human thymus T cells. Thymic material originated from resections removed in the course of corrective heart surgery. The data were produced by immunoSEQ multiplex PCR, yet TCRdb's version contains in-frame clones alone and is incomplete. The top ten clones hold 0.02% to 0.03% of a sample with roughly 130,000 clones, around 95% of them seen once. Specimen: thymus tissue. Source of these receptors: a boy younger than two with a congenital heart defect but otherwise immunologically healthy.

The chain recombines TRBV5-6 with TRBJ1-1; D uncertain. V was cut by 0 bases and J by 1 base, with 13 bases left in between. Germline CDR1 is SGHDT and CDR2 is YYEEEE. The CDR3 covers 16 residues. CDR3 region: CASSLGGVKWNTEAFF. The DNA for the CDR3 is TGTGCCAGCAGCTTGGGCGGGGTAAAATGGAACACTGAAGCTTTCTTT. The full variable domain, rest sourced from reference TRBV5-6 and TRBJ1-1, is DAGVTQSPTHLIKTRGQQVTLRCSPKSGHDTVSWYQQALGQGPQFIFQYYEEEERQRGNFPDRFSGHQFPNYSSELNVNALLLGDSALYLCASSLGGVKWNTEAFFGQGTRLTVV.

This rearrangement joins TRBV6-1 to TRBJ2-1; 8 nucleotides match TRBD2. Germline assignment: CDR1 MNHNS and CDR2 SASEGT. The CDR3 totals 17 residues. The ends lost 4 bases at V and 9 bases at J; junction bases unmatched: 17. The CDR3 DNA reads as TGTGCCAGCAGTGTACAGGGTGGCGGGGGGTCCTCGGGTGAGCAGTTCTTC. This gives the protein CASSVQGGGGSSGEQFF.

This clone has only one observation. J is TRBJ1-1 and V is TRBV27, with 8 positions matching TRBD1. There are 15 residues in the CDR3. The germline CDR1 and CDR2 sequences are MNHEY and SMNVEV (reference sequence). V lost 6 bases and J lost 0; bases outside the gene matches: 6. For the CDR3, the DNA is TGTGCCAGCAGCAAGACAGGGGTTTTGAACACTGAAGCTTTCTTT. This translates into CASSKTGVLNTEAFF.

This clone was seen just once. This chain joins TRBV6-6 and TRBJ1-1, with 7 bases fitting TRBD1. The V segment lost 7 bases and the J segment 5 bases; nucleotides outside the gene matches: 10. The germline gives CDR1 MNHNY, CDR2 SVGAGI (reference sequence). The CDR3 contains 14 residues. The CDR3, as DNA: TGTGCCAGCACTTCGGAGGGGGCGGGTACTGAAGCTTTCTTT. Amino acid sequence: CASTSEGAGTEAFF.

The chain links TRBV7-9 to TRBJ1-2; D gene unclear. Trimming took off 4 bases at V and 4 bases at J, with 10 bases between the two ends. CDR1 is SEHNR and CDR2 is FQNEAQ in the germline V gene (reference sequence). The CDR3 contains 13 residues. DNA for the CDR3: TGTGCCAGCAGCTACCCTCTGGGCTATGGCTACACCTTC. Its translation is CASSYPLGYGYTF.

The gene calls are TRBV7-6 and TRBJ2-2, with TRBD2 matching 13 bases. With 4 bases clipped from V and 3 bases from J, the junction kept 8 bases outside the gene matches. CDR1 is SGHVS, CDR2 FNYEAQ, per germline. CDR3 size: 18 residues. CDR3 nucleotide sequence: TGTGCCAGCAGCTGGACTAGCGGGGGCCCACTGCACACCGGGGAGCTGTTTTTT. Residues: CASSWTSGGPLHTGELFF.

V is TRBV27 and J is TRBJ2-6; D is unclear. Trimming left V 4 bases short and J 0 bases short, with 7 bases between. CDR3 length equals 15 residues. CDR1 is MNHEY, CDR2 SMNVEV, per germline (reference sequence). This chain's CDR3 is CASSSLDSGANVLTF. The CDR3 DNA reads TGTGCCAGCAGTTCCCTGGACTCTGGGGCCAACGTCCTGACTTTC.

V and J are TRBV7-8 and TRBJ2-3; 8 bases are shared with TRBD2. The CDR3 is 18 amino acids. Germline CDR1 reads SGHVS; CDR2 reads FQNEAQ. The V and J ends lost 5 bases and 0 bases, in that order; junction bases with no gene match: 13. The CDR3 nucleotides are TGTGCCAGCAGCCCTCTGGGGCCAGCGGGGGCGAGCACAGATACGCAGTATTTT. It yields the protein CASSPLGPAGASTDTQYF. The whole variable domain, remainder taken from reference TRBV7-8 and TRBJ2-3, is GAGVSQSPRYKVAKRGQDVALRCDPISGHVSLFWYQQALGQGPEFLTYFQNEAQLDKSGLPSDRFFAERPEGSVSTLKIQRTQQEDSAVYLCASSPLGPAGASTDTQYFGPGTRLTVL.

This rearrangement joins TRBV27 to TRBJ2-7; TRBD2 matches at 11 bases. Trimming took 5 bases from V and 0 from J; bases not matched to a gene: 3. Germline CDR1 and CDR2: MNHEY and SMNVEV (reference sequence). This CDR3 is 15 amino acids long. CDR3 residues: CASSPGLADSYEQYF. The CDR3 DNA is TGTGCCAGCAGTCCGGGACTAGCGGACTCCTACGAGCAGTACTTC.

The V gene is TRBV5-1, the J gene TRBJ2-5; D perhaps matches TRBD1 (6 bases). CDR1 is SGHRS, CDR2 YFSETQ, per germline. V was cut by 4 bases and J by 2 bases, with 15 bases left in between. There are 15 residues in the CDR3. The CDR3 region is CASSPTGTTQETQYF. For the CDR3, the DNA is TGCGCCAGCAGCCCGACCGGGACAACTCAAGAGACCCAGTACTTC. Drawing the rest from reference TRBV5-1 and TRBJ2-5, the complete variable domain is KAGVTQTPRYLIKTRGQQVTLSCSPISGHRSVSWYQQTPGQGLQFLFEYFSETQRNKGNFPGRFSGRQFSNSRSEMNVSTLELGDSALYLCASSPTGTTQETQYFGPGTRLLVL.

The CDR3 DNA is TGTGCCAGCAGCCTAAGGTTCCCCTCCCCCGCGTACCAAGAGACCCAGTACTTC. Translating it yields CASSLRFPSPAYQETQYF. This chain uses TRBV7-9 with TRBJ2-5; D remains ambiguous. Per the germline V gene, CDR1 is SEHNR and CDR2 is FQNEAQ (reference sequence). The CDR3 sequence is 18 residues long. Trimming stripped 5 bases from V and 0 bases from J, with 22 bases between.

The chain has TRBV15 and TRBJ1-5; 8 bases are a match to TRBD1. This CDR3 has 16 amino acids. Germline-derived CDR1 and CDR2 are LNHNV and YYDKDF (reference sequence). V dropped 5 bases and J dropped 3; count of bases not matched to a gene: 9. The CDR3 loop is CATSLTGQVINQPQHF. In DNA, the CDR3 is TGTGCCACCAGCCTAACGGGACAGGTTATCAATCAGCCCCAGCATTTT. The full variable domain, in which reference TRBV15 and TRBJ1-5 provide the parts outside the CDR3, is DAMVIQNPRYQVTQFGKPVTLSCSQTLNHNVMYWYQQKSSQAPKLLFHYYDKDFNNEADTPDNFQSRRPNTSFCFLDIRSPGLGDTAMYLCATSLTGQVINQPQHFGDGTRLSIL.

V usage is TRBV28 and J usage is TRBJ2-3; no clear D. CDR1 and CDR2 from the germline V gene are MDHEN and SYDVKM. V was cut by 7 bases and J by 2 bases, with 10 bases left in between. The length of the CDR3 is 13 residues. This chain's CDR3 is CASNPILTDTQYF. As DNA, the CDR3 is TGTGCCAGCAACCCAATTCTCACAGATACGCAGTATTTT.

The CDR3 spells CASSIGRLAGGGGADTQYF. DNA of the CDR3: TGTGCCAGTAGTATTGGGAGACTAGCGGGGGGCGGAGGGGCAGATACGCAGTATTTT. This chain uses TRBV19 with TRBJ2-3; 13 nucleotides agree with TRBD2. V lost 3 bases, J lost 4 bases, and 13 bases stayed unmatched. The CDR3 spans 19 residues. Germline CDR1 LNHDA, CDR2 SQIVND (reference sequence).

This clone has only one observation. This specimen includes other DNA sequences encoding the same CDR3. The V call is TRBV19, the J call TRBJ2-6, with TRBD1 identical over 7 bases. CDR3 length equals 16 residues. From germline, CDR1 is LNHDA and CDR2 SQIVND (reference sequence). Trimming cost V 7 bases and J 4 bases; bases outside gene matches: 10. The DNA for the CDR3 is TGTGCCAGTACCTCTCAGGGGGTAGAGGGGGCCAACGTCCTGACTTTC. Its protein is CASTSQGVEGANVLTF.

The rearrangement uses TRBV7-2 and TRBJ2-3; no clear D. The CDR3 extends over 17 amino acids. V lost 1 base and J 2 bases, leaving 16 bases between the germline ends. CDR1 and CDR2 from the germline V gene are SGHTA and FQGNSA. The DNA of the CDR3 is TGTGCCAGCAGCTTAGACGGCCTAAATGGAGACACAGATACGCAGTATTTT. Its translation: CASSLDGLNGDTDTQYF.

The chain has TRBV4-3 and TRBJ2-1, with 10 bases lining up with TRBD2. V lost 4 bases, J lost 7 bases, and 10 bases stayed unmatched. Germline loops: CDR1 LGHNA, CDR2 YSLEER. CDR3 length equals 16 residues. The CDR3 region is CASSPARSGGGNEQFF. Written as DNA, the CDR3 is TGCGCCAGCAGCCCAGCCCGGAGCGGGGGGGGAAATGAGCAGTTCTTC.

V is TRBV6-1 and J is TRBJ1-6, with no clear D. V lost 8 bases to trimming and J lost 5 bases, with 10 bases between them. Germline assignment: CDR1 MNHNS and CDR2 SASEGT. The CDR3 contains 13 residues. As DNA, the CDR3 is TGTGCCAGCCGGCACGGGGATAATTCACCCCTCCACTTT. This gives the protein CASRHGDNSPLHF.

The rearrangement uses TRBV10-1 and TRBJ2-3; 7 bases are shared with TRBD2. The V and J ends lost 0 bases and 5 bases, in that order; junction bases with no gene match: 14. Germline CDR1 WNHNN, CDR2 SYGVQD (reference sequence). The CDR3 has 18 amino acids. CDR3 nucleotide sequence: TGCGCCAGCAGTGAGTCGGGGCTAGCGGACCGCCAGGAAGATACGCAGTATTTT. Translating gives CASSESGLADRQEDTQYF.

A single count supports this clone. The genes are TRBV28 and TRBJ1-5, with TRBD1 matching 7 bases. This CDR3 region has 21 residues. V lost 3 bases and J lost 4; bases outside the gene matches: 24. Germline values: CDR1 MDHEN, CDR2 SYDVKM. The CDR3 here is CASSLNPGQRRGSPLNQPQHF. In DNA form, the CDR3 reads TGTGCCAGCAGTTTGAATCCGGGACAGAGACGTGGGTCTCCACTTAATCAGCCCCAGCATTTT.

CDR3 DNA sequence: TGTGCCAGCAGCTGCCGGGACAGGGGCTCCTACAATGAGCAGTTCTTC. Residues: CASSCRDRGSYNEQFF. The V and J genes are TRBV4-2 and TRBJ2-1, with TRBD1 matching over 10 bases. The V segment lost 5 bases and the J segment 0 bases; nucleotides outside the gene matches: 4. The V gene's germline CDR1 is LGHNA and CDR2 YNFKEQ. This CDR3 has 16 residues.